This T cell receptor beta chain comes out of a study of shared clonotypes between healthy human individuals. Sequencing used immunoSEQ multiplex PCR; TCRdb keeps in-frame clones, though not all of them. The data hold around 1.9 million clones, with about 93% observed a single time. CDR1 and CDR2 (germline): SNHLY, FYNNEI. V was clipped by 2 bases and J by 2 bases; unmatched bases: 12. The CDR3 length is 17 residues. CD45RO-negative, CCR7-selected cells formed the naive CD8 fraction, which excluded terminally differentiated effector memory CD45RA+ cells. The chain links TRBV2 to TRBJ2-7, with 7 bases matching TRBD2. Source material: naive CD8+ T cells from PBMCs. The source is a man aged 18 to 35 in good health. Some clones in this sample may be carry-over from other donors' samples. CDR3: CASSEPREPSHTYEQYF. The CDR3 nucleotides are TGTGCCAGCAGTGAACCGCGGGAGCCCTCCCACACCTACGAGCAGTACTTC. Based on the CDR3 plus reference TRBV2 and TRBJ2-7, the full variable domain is EPEVTQTPSHQVTQMGQEVILRCVPISNHLYFYWYRQILGQKVEFLVSFYNNEISEKSEIFDDQFSVERPDGSNFTLKIRSTKLEDSAMYFCASSEPREPSHTYEQYFGPGTRLTVT.